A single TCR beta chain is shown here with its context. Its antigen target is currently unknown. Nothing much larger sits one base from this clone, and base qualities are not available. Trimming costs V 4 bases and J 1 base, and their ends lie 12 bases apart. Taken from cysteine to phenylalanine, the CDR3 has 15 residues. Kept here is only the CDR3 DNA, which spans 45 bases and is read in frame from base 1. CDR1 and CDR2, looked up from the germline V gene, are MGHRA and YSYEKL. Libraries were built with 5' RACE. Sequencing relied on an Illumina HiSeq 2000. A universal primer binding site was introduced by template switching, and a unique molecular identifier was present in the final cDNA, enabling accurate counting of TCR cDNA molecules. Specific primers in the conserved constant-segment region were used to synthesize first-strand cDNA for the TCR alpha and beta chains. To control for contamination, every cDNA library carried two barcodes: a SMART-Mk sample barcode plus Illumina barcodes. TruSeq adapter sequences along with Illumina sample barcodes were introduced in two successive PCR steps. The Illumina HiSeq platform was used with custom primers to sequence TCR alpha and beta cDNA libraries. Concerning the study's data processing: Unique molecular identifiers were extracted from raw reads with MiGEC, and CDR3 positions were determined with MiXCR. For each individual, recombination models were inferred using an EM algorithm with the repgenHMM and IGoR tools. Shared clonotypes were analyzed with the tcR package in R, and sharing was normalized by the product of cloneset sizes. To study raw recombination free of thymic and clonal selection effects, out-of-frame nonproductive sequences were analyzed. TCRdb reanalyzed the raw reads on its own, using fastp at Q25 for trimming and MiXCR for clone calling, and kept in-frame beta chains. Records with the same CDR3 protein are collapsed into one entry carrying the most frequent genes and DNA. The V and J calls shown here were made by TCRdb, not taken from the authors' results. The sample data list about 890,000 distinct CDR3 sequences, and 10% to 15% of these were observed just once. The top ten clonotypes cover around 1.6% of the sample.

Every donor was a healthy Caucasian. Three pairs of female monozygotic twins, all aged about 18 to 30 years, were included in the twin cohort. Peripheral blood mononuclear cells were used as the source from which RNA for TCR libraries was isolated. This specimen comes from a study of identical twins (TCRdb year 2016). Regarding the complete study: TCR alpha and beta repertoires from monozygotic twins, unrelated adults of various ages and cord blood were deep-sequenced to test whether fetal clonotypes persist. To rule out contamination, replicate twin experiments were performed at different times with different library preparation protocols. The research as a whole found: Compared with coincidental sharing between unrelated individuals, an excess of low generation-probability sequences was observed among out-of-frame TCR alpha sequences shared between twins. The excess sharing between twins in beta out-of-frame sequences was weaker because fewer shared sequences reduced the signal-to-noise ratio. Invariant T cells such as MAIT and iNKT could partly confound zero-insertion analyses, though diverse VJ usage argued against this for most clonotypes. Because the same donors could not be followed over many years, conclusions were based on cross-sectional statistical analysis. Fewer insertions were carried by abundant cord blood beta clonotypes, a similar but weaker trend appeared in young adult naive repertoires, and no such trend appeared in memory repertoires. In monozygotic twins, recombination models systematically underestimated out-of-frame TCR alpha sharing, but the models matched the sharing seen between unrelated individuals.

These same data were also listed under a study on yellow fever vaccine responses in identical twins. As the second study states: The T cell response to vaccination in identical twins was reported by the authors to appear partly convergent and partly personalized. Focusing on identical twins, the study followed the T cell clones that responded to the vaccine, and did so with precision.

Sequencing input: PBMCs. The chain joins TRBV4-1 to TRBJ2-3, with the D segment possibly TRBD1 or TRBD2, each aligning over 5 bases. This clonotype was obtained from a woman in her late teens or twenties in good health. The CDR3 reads CASSRGTAGTDTQYF. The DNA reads TGCGCCAGCAGCCGAGGGACCGCGGGCACAGATACGCAGTATTTT.